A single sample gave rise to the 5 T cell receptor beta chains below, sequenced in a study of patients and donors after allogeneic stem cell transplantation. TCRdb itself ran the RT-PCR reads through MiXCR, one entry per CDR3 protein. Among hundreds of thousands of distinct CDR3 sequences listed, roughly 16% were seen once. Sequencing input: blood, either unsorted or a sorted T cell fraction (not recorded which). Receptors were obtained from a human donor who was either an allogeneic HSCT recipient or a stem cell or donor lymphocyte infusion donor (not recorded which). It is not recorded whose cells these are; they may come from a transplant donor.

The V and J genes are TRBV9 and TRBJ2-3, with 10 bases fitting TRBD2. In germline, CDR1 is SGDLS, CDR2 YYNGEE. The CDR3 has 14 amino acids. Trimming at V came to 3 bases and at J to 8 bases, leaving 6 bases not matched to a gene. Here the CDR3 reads CASSGTSGRGTQYF. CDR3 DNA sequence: TGTGCCAGCAGCGGGACTAGCGGCCGGGGTACGCAGTATTTT.

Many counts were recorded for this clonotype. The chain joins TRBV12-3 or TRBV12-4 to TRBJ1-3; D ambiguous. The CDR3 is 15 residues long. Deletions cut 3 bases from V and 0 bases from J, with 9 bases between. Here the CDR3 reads CASSLGRSSGNTIYF. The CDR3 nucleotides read TGTGCCAGCAGTTTGGGCAGAAGCTCTGGAAACACCATATATTTT.

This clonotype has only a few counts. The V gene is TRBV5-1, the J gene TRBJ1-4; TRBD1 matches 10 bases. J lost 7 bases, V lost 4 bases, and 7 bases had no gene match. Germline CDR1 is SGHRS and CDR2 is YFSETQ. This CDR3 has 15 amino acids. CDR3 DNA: TGCGCCAGCAGCGGAGGGACAGGGGATGGTGAAAAACTGTTTTTT. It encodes CASSGGTGDGEKLFF. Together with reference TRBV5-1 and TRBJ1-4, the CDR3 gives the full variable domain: KAGVTQTPRYLIKTRGQQVTLSCSPISGHRSVSWYQQTPGQGLQFLFEYFSETQRNKGNFPGRFSGRQFSNSRSEMNVSTLELGDSALYLCASSGGTGDGEKLFFGSGTQLSVL.

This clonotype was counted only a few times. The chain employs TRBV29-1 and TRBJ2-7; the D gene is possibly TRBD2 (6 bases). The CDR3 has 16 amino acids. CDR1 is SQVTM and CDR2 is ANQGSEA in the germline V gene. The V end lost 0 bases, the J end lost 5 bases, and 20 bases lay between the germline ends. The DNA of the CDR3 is TGCAGCGTTGAAGATGGGGAGTTGCTAGCGTCGGACGAGCAGTACTTC. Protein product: CSVEDGELLASDEQYF.

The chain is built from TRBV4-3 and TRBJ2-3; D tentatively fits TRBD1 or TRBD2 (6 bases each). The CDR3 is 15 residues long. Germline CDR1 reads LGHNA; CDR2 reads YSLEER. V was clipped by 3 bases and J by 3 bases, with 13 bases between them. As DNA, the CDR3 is TGCGCCAGCAGCCAGCTGGGGGGCCTGACAGATACGCAGTATTTT. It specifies CASSQLGGLTDTQYF.